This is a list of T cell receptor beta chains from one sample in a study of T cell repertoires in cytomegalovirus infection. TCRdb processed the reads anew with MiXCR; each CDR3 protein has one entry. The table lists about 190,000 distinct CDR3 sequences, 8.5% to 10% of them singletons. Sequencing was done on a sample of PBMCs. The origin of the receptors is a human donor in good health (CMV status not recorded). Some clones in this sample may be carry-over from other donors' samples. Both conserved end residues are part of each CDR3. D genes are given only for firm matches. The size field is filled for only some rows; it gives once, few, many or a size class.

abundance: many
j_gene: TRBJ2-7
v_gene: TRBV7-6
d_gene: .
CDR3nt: TGTGCCAGCAGCTTAGATCGGGGGACTGGTGAGCAGTACTTC
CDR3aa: CASSLDRGTGEQYF

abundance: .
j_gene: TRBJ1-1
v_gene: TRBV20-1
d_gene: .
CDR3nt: TGCAGTGCTAGAGGGGGTTGGGGGAGAACTGAAGCTTTCTTT
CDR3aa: CSARGGWGRTEAFF

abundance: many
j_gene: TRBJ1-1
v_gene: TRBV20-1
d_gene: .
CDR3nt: TGCAGTGCTAGTGGACAGATGGTCACTGAAGCTTTCTTT
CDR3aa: CSASGQMVTEAFF

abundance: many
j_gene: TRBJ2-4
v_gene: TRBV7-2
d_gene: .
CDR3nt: TGTGCCAGCAGCTTAGTGGGGGGTGAAAACATTCAGTACTTC
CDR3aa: CASSLVGGENIQYF

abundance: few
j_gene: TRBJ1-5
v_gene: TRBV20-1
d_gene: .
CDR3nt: TGCAGTGCTAGGGAGGCTGGCAATCAGCCCCAGCATTTT
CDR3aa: CSAREAGNQPQHF

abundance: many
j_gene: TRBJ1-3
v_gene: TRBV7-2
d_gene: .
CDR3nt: TGTGCCAGCAGGGCTCCAGGGACATTCTCTGGAAACACCATATATTTT
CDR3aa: CASRAPGTFSGNTIYF

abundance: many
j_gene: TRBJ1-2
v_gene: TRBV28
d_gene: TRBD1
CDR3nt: TGTGCCAGCAGGCAAGGGGGCGATACCAGCTACACCTTC
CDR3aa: CASRQGGDTSYTF

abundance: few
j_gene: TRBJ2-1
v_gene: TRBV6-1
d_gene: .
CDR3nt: TGTGCCAGCAGCGACTGGACTAATGAGCAGTTCTTC
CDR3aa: CASSDWTNEQFF

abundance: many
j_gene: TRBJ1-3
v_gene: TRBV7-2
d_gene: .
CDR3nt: TGTGCCAGCAGCTTAGCGGGCGGAAACACCATATATTTT
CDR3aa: CASSLAGGNTIYF

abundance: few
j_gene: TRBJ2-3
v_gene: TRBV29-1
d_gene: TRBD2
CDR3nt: TGCAGCGTTGTTGGGACTAGCGGGATATTCGCAGATACGCAGTATTTT
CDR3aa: CSVVGTSGIFADTQYF

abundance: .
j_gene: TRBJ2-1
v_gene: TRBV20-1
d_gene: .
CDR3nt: TGCAGTGCCCCGTCTGCACAGAAATTATACAATGAGCAGTTCTTC
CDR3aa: CSAPSAQKLYNEQFF

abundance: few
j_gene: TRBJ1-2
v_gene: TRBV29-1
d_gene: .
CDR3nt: TGCAGCGTTGACGACCGAGATAACTATGGCTACACCTTC
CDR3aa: CSVDDRDNYGYTF

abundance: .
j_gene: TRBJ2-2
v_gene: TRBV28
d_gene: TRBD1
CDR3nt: TGTGCCAGCAGTTCAGGGGGTTACGGGGAGCTGTTTTTT
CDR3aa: CASSSGGYGELFF

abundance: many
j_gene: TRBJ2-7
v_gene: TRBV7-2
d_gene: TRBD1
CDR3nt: TGTGCCAGCAGCTTAGACGGCAGGGGGCGGGAGCAGTACTTC
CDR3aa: CASSLDGRGREQYF

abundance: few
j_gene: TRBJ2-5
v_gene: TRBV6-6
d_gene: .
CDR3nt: TGTGCCAGCAATTCAGGGGACTCGTACCAAGAGACCCAGTACTTC
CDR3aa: CASNSGDSYQETQYF

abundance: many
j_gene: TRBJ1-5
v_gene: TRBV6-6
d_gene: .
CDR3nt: TGTGCCAGCAGTTCGGATAGCAATCAGCCCCAGCATTTT
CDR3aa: CASSSDSNQPQHF

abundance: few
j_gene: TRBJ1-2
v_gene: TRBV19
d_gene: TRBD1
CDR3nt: TGTGCCACCTCATGGACAGGGAACGTTCGTGGCTACACCTTC
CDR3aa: CATSWTGNVRGYTF

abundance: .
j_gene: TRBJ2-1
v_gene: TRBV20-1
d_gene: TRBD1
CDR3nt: TGCAGTGCTATTCGGACAGGGTCTTACAATGAGCAGTTCTTC
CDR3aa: CSAIRTGSYNEQFF

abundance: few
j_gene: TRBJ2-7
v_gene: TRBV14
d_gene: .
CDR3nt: TGTGCCAGCAGCCGTAGAGGAACCTACGAGCAGTACTTC
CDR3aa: CASSRRGTYEQYF

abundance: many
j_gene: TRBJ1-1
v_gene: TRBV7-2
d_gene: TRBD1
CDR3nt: TGTGCCAGCAGCACAGGGGGGAGGGGTAGGGTCACTGAAGCTTTCTTT
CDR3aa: CASSTGGRGRVTEAFF

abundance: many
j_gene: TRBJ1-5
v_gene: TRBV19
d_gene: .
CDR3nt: TGTGCCAGTAGTTACACCCGTGGGCCCAATCAGCCCCAGCATTTT
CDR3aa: CASSYTRGPNQPQHF

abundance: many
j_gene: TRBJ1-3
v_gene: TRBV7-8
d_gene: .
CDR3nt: TGTGCCAGCAGCTTATCAGATCTCTCTGGAAACACCATATATTTT
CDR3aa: CASSLSDLSGNTIYF

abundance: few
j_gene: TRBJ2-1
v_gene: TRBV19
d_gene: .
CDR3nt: TGTGCCAGTAGTATTGTGGGGAATGAGCAGTTCTTC
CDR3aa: CASSIVGNEQFF

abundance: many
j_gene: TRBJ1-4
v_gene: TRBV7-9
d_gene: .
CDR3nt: TGTGCCAGCAGCTTAAACAGGATAGGCGAAAAACTGTTTTTT
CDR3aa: CASSLNRIGEKLFF

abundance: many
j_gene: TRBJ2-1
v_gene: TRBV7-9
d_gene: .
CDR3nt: TGTGCCAGCAGCCCTCTGGCGGGGGCCGGAGATGAGCAGTTCTTC
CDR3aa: CASSPLAGAGDEQFF

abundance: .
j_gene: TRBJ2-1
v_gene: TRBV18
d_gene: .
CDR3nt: TGTGCCAGCTCACCCACCTCTATGCCCAATGAGCAGTTCTTC
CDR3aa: CASSPTSMPNEQFF

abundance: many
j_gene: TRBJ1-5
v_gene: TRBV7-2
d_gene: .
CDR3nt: TGTGCCAGCAGCCCAGGCACGGGGACTTATCAGCCCCAGCATTTT
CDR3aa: CASSPGTGTYQPQHF

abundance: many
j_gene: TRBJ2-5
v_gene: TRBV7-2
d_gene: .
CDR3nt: TGTGCCAGCAGCTCCACTTGGGGGACCCAGTACTTC
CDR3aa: CASSSTWGTQYF

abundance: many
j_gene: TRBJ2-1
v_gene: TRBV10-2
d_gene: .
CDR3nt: TGCGCCAGCAGTGAGTTAGTGGGAGAACCGTCCTACAATGAGCAGTTCTTC
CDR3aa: CASSELVGEPSYNEQFF

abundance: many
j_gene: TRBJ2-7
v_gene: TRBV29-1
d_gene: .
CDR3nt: TGCAGCGTCTCCGGGACTGAACCCTACGAGCAGTACTTC
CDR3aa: CSVSGTEPYEQYF

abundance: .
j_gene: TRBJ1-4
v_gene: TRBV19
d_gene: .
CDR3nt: TGTGCCAGTAGGTGGGGGTCGGATGAAAAACTGTTTTTT
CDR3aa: CASRWGSDEKLFF

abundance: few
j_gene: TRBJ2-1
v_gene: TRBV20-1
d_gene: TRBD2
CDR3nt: TGCAGTGCTAGAGACCGTAGCGGGGGGGCCCGCGGTGAGCAGTTCTTC
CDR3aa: CSARDRSGGARGEQFF

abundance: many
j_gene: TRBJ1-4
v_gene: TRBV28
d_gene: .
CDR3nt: TGTGCCAGCAGTTTAGCGCTGGGGGGACTCGCCAATGAAAAACTGTTTTTT
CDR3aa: CASSLALGGLANEKLFF

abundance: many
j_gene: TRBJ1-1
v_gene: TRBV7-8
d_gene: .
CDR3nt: TGTGCCAGCAGCTCCTACACTGAAGCTTTCTTT
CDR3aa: CASSSYTEAFF

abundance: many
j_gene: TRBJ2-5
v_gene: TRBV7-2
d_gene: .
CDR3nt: TGTGCCAGCAGCCCGAAGCTGATTCAAGAGACCCAGTACTTC
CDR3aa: CASSPKLIQETQYF

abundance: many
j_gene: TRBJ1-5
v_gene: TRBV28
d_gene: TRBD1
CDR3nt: TGTGCCAGCAAGCCCCCGGGCAGGGGGTGGTTGGAGCCCCAGCATTTT
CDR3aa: CASKPPGRGWLEPQHF

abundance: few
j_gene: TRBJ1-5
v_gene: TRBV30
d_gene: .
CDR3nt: TGTGCCTGGAGTACCGGCCCATATAATCAGCCCCAGCATTTT
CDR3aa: CAWSTGPYNQPQHF

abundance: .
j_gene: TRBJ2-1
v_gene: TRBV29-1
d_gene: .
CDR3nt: TGCAGCGTTGAGGGGGGACTGAAACAGAACAATGAGCAGTTCTTC
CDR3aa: CSVEGGLKQNNEQFF

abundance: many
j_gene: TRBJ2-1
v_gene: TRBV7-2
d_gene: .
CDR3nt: TGTGCCAGCAGATCAAATCTACAAAATGAGCAGTTCTTC
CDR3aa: CASRSNLQNEQFF

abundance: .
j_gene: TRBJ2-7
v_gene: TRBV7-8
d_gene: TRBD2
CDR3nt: TGTGCCAGCAGCTTTCCGGGACTAGCGGGATTCCGAGCCGTCCACGAGCAGTACTTC
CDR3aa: CASSFPGLAGFRAVHEQYF

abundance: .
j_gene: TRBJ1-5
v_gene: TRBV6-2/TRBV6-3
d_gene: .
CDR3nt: TGTGCCAGCAGTTCGGGGGGCTTAGATCAGCCCCAGCATTTT
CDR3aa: CASSSGGLDQPQHF

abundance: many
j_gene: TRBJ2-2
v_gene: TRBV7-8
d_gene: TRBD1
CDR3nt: TGTGCCAGCAGGGTAACAGGGGGCGCGGTGCATACCGGGGAGCTGTTTTTT
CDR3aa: CASRVTGGAVHTGELFF

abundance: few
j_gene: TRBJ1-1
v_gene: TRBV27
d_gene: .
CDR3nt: TGTGCCAGCAGTTGGGGGCTGAGCACTGAAGCTTTCTTT
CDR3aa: CASSWGLSTEAFF

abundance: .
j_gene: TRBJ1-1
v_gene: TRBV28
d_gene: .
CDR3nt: TGTGCCAGCAGTTCGACAGCTTCGAACACTGAAGCTTTCTTT
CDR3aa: CASSSTASNTEAFF

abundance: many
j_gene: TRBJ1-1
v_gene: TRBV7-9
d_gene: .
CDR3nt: TGTGCCAGCAGTTTGGGGTCTGCGAACACTGAAGCTTTCTTT
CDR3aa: CASSLGSANTEAFF

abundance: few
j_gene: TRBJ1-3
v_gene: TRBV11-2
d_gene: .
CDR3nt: TGTGCCAGCAGCTTAGATCCTGGGGAATCCAGCTCTGGAAACACCATATATTTT
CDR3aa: CASSLDPGESSSGNTIYF